This TCR beta chain was retrieved from a study of CD8+CD57+ T cells in acquired aplastic anemia (dated by TCRdb to the late 2010s). About the full investigation: On average, sorted CD4+ and CD8+ cells yielded around 3.5 ug of extracted DNA, with a range of about 0.19 to 30 ug. For healthy donor samples, the average read count was around 10 million for CD4+ cells and roughly 11 million for CD8+ cells.

In this study, sorted CD4+ and CD8+ T cells from the blood of healthy subjects and of severe aplastic anemia patients had their TCR repertoires deep-sequenced. Ficoll-Paque density gradient centrifugation was used to isolate peripheral blood mononuclear cells. Before DNA was extracted, CD4+ and CD8+ T cells were sorted using either FACS or magnetic beads. As to this clonotype: Which antigen it targets is not known. Base quality data are lacking; no much larger clone is found one base away.

The paper as a whole reports these results and caveats: Some 31 CD8+ CDR3 sequences were shared between patients and controls but appeared highly expressed in patients and within their immunodominant clones. CD8+ Simpson's diversity did not differ significantly between patients and healthy controls (P=0.060).

The cysteine opens and the phenylalanine closes a CDR3 of 13 amino acids. The CDR3 DNA has 39 bases and is translated from base 1. Per the germline V gene (reference sequence), LNHNV is the CDR1 and YYDKDF is the CDR2. Genomic DNA was used as template for profiling of TCR beta VDJ combinations and CDR3 sequences. An Illumina HiSeq 2000 was used for TCR repertoire sequencing. The authors processed their data as follows. TRBV/TRBJ rearrangement plots, CDR3 size and DJ length profiles, and Simpson's diversity index were used to evaluate the repertoires. Whichever DNA sequence was most abundant in the deep sequencing data was defined as the immunodominant clone. CDR3 amino acid sequences were checked for sharing between subjects and were compared against published repertoires and the VDJdb database. TCRdb took the public reads, trimmed them with fastp at Q25, ran MiXCR for clone calling and kept in-frame beta chains. Each entry merges the rows of one CDR3 protein and shows their most common DNA and genes. What appears here as the V and J calls and clone size reflects TCRdb's work, not the paper's. The sample table lists some 47,000 distinct CDR3 sequences, about 78% of them with a count of one. The ten largest clonotypes hold about a third of the sample.

The chain employs TRBV15 and TRBJ2-5, with the D gene call left open. The DNA end is a closer match to TRBJ2-7, so the J assignment may be wrong. Sample: sorted CD4+, CD8+, or CD8+CD57+ T cells (not recorded which) from PBMCs. This clonotype was obtained from a human donor in good health, serving as a control. The DNA reads as follows: TGTGCCACCAGCAGAGATGCCCGGAACGAGCAGTACTTC. Its protein product is CATSRDARNEQYF.